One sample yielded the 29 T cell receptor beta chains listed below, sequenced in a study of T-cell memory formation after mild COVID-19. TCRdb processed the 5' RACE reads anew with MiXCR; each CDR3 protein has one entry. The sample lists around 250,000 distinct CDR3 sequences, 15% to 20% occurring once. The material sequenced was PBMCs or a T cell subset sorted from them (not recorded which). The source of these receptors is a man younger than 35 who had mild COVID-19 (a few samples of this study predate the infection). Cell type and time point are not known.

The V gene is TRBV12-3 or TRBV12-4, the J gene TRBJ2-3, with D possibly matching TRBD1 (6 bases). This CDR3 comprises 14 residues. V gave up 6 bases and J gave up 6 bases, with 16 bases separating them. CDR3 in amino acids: CASRPLGGRDTQYF. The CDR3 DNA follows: TGTGCCAGCAGACCTCTTGGGGGCCGTGATACGCAGTATTTT.

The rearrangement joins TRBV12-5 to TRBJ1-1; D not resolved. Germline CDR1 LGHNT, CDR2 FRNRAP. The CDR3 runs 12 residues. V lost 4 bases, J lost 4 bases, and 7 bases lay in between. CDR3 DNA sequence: TGTGCTAGTGGTTCGACCGGCACTGAAGCTTTCTTT. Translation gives CASGSTGTEAFF. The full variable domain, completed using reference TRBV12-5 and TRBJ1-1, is DARVTQTPRHKVTEMGQEVTMRCQPILGHNTVFWYRQTMMQGLELLAYFRNRAPLDDSGMPKDRFSAEMPDATLATLKIQPSEPRDSAVYFCASGSTGTEAFFGQGTRLTVV.

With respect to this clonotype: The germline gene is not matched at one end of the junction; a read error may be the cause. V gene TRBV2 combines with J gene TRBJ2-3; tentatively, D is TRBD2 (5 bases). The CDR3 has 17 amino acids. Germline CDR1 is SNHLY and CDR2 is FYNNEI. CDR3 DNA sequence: TGTGCCAGCAGGGACGCCCCGGCGGGTAAAACCACAGATGCGCAGTATTTT. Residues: CASRDAPAGKTTDAQYF.

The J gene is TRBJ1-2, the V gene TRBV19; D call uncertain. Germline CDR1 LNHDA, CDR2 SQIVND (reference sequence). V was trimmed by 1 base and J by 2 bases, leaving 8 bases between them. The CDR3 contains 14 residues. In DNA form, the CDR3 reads TGTGCCAGTAGTATAGGGTACACGAACTATGGCTACACCTTC. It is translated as CASSIGYTNYGYTF.

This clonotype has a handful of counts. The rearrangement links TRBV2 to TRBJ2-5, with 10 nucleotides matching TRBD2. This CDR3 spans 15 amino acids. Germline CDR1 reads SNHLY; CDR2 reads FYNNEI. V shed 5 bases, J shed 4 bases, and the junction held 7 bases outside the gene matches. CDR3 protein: CASSREGLAIETQYF. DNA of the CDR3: TGTGCCAGCAGTCGAGAGGGACTAGCGATAGAGACCCAGTACTTC.

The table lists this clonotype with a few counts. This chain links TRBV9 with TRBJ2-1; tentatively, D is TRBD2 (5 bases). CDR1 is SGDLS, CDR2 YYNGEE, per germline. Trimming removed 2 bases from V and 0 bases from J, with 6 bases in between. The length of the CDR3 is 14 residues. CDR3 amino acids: CASSVRVSYNEQFF. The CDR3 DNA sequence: TGTGCCAGCAGCGTGCGGGTCTCCTACAATGAGCAGTTCTTC.

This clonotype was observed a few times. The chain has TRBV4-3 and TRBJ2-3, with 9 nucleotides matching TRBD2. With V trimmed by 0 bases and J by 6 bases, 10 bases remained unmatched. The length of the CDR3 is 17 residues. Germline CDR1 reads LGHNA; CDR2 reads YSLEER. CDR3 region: CASSQDLAGGGEDTQYF. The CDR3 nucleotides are TGCGCCAGCAGCCAAGATCTGGCGGGAGGGGGAGAGGATACGCAGTATTTT.

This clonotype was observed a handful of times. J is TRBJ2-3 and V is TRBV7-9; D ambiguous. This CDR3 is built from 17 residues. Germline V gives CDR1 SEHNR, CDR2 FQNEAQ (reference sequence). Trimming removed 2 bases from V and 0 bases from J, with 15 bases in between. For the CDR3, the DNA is TGTGCCAGCAGCTTATATATTTCGGGCCTTAGCACAGATACGCAGTATTTT. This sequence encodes CASSLYISGLSTDTQYF.

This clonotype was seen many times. CDR3 in DNA: TGTGCCAGCAACATCGGGGTCAATCAGCCCCAGCATTTT. It encodes CASNIGVNQPQHF. This sequence joins TRBV5-7 and TRBJ1-5; D not certain. TRBV5-7 has ORF status, its function being uncertain. Trimming stripped 6 bases from V and 3 bases from J, with 10 bases between. The CDR3 spans 13 residues.

CDR3 residues: CASSLALAGKETQYF. The CDR3 DNA follows: TGTGCCAGCAGCTTAGCACTAGCGGGGAAAGAGACCCAGTACTTC. This chain links TRBV7-9 with TRBJ2-5, with 10 bases aligning to TRBD2. The CDR3 length is 15 residues. Germline V gene sequence: CDR1 SEHNR, CDR2 FQNEAQ (reference sequence). V shed 0 bases, J shed 3 bases, and the junction held 1 base outside the gene matches.

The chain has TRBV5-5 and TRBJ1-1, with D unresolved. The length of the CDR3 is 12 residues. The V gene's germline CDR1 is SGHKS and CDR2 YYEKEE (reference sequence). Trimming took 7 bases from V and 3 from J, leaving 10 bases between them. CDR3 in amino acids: CASREFYTEAFF. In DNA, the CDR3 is TGTGCCAGCCGAGAATTTTACACTGAAGCTTTCTTT.

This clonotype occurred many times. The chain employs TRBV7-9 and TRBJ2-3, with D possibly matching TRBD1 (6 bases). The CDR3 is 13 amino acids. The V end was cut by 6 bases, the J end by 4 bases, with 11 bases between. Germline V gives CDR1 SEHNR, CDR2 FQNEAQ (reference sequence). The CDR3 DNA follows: TGTGCCAGCAGTAAAGGACAGCCAGATACGCAGTATTTT. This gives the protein CASSKGQPDTQYF.

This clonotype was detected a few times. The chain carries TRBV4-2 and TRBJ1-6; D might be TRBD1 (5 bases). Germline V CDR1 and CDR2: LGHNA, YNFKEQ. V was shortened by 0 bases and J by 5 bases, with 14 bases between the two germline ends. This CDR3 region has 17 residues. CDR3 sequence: CASSQEASGVNNSPLHF. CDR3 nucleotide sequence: TGTGCCAGCAGCCAAGAGGCATCGGGGGTAAATAATTCACCCCTCCACTTT.

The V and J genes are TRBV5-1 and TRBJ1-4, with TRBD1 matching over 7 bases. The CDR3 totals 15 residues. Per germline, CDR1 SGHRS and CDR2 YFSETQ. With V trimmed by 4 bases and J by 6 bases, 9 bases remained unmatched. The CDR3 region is CASSPETGFDEKLFF. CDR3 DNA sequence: TGCGCCAGCAGCCCAGAGACAGGGTTTGATGAAAAACTGTTTTTT.

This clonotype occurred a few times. The CDR3 reads CASSQGQVDEQYV. DNA of the CDR3: TGTGCCAGCAGCCAGGGACAGGTGGACGAGCAGTACGTC. The chain joins TRBV28 to TRBJ2-7; 8 bases map to TRBD1. The CDR3 consists of 13 residues. V shed 6 bases and J 5 bases; nucleotides not matched to a gene: 6. Germline CDR1 is MDHEN and CDR2 is SYDVKM.

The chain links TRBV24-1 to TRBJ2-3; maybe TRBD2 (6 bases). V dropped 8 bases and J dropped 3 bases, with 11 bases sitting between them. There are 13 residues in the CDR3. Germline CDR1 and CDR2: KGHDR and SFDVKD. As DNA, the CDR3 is TGTGCCACCATTTCGGGGGAAACAGATACGCAGTATTTT. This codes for CATISGETDTQYF.

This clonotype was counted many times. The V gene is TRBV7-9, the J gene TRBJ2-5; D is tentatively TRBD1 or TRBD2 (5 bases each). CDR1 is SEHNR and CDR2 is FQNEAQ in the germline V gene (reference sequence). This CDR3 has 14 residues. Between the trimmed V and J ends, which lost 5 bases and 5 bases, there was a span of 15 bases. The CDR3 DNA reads TGTGCCAGCAGCCCCCCCCAGGGAGCGGAGACCCAGTACTTC. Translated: CASSPPQGAETQYF.

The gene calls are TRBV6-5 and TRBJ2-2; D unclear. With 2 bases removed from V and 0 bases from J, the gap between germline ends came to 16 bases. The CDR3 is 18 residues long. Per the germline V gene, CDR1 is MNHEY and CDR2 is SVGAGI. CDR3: CASSYRAYADTNTGELFF. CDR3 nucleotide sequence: TGTGCCAGCAGTTACAGGGCGTACGCCGATACGAACACCGGGGAGCTGTTTTTT.

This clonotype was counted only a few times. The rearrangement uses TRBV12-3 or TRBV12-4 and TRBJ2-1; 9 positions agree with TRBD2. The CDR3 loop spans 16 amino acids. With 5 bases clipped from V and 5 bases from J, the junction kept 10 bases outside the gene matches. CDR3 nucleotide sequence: TGTGCCAGCAGTCCCGAAGCGGGGGGCGTCGACAATGAGCAGTTCTTC. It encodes CASSPEAGGVDNEQFF.

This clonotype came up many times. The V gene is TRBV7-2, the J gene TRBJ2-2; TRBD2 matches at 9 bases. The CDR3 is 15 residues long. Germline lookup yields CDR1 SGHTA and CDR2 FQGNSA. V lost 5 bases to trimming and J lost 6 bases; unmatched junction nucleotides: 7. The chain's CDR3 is CASSPQAGGSGELFF. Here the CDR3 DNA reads TGTGCCAGCAGCCCACAAGCGGGGGGATCCGGGGAGCTGTTTTTT. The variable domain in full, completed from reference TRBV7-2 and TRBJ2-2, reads GAGVSQSPSNKVTEKGKDVELRCDPISGHTALYWYRQSLGQGLEFLIYFQGNSAPDKSGLPSDRFSAERTGGSVSTLTIQRTQQEDSAVYLCASSPQAGGSGELFFGEGSRLTVL.

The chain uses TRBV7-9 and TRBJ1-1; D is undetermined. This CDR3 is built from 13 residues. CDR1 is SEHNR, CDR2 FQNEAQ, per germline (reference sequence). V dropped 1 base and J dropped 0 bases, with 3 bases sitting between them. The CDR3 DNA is TGTGCCAGCAGCTTAGTGCTGAACACTGAAGCTTTCTTT. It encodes CASSLVLNTEAFF.

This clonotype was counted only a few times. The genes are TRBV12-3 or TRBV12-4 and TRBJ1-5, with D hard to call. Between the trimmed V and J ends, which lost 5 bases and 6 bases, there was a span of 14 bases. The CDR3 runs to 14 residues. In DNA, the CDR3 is TGTGCCAGCAGTCGGCTATCTGCATTTCAGCCCCAGCATTTT. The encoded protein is CASSRLSAFQPQHF.

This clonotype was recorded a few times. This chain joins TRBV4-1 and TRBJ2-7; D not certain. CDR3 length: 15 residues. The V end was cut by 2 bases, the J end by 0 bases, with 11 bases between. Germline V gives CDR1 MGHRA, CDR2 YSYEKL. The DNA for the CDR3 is TGCGCCAGCAGCCAAACTGTGGCAGCCTCCTACGAGCAGTACTTC. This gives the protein CASSQTVAASYEQYF.

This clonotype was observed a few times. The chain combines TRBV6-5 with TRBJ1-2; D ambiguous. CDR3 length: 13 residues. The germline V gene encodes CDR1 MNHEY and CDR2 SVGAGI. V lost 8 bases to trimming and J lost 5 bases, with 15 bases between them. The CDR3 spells CASSPTSRYGYTF. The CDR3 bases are TGTGCCAGCTCACCCACCAGTCGGTATGGCTACACCTTC.

CDR3 in amino acids: CASSSPDGLGETQYF. The CDR3 bases are TGTGCCAGCAGTTCCCCGGATGGATTAGGAGAGACCCAGTACTTC. The chain couples TRBV12-3 or TRBV12-4 to TRBJ2-5, with D unclear. Trimming stripped 4 bases from V and 4 bases from J, with 16 bases between. CDR3 length: 15 amino acids.

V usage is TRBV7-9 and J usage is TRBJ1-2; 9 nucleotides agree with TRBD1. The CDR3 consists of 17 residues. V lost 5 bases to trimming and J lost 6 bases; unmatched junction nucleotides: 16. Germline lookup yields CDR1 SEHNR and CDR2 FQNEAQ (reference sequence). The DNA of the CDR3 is TGTGCCAGCAGCCCTAGGGGACCGGGACAGGGCGGTAATGGCTACACCTTC. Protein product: CASSPRGPGQGGNGYTF.

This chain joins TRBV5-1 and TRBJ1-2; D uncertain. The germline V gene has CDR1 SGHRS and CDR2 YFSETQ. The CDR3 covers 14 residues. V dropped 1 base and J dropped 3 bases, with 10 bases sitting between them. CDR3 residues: CASSLSDAHYGYTF. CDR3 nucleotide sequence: TGCGCCAGCAGCTTGTCCGACGCTCACTATGGCTACACCTTC.

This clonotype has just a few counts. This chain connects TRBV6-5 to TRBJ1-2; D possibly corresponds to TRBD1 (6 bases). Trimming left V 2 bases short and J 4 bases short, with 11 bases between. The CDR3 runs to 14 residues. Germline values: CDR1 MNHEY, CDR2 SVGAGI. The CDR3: CASSYGQLSYGYTF. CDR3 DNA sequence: TGTGCCAGCAGTTACGGACAGTTAAGCTATGGCTACACCTTC.

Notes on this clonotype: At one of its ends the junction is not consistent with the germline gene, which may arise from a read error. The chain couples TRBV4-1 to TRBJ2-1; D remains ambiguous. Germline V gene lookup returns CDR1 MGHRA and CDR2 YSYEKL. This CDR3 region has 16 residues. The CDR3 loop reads CASSQTFPTDENEKFF. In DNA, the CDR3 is TGCGCCAGCAGCCAGACATTTCCCACGGATGAGAATGAGAAGTTCTTC.